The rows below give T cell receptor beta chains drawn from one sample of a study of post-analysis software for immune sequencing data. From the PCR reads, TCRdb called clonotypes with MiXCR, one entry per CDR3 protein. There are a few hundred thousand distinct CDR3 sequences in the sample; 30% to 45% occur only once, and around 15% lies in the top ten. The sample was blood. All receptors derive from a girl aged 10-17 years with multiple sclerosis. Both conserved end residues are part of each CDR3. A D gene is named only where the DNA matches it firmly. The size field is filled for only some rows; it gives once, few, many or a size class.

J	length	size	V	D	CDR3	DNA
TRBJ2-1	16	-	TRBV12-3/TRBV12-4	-	CASSFSVEGGNNEQFF	TGTGCCAGCAGTTTTTCTGTGGAAGGGGGGAACAATGAGCAGTTCTTC
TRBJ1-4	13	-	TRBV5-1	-	CASSLAHNEKLFF	TGCGCCAGCAGCTTGGCCCATAATGAAAAACTGTTTTTT
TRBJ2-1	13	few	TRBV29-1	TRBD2	CSVPGLANHEQFF	TGCAGCGTACCGGGACTAGCGAATCATGAGCAGTTCTTC
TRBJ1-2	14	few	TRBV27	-	CASSLWSGAEGYTF	TGTGCCAGCAGTTTATGGTCCGGGGCTGAAGGCTACACCTTC
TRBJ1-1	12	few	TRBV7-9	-	CASSFGSIEAFF	TGTGCCAGCAGCTTTGGGAGTATTGAAGCTTTCTTT
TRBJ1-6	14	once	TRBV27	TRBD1	CASNDRVGVSPLHF	TGTGCCAGCAACGACAGGGTCGGGGTATCACCCCTCCACTTT
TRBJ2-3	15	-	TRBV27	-	CASSWGAAGTDTQYF	TGTGCCAGCAGTTGGGGGGCAGCGGGGACAGATACGCAGTATTTT
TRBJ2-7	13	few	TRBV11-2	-	CASSPPLGYEQYF	TGTGCCAGCAGCCCCCCGTTGGGTTACGAGCAGTACTTC
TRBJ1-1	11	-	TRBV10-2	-	CASSEGTEAFF	TGCGCCAGCAGTGAGGGCACTGAAGCTTTCTTT
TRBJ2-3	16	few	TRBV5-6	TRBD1	CASSSVTGDMTDTQYF	TGTGCCAGCAGCTCCGTAACAGGGGACATGACAGATACGCAGTATTTT
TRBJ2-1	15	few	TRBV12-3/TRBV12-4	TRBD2	CASSYNSGVPNEQFF	TGTGCCAGCAGTTATAATAGCGGGGTACCCAATGAGCAGTTCTTC
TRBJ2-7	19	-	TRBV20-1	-	CSARDWGENRVRGGYEQYF	TGCAGTGCTAGAGATTGGGGCGAGAACAGGGTACGAGGGGGGTACGAGCAGTACTTC
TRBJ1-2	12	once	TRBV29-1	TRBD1	CSYRGMNYGYTF	TGCAGCTACAGGGGTATGAACTATGGCTACACCTTC
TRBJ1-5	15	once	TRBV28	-	CASSFIRGTGQPQHF	TGTGCCAGCAGTTTCATACGAGGGACGGGTCAGCCCCAGCATTTT
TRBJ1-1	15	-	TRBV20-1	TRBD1	CSAPSLDRLSTEAFF	TGCAGTGCTCCATCCTTGGACAGGCTAAGCACTGAAGCTTTCTTT
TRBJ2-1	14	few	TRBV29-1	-	CSAIANGVYNEQFF	TGCAGCGCCATTGCTAACGGGGTTTACAATGAGCAGTTCTTC
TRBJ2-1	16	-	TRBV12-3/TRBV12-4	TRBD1	CASSPRQGLSYNEQFF	TGTGCCAGCAGCCCCCGACAGGGCCTCTCCTACAATGAGCAGTTCTTC
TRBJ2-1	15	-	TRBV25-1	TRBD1	CASSGQGQSYNEQFF	TGTGCCAGCAGTGGACAGGGACAATCCTACAATGAGCAGTTCTTC
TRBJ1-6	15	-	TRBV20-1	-	CSAPERQIYNSPLHF	TGCAGTGCCCCGGAGAGACAAATCTATAATTCACCCCTCCACTTT
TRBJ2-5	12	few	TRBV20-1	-	CSASSEGETQYF	TGCAGTGCTAGTTCCGAGGGGGAGACCCAGTACTTC
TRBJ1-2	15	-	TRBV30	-	CAWSPTAGAKDGYTF	TGTGCCTGGAGTCCTACGGCAGGGGCAAAGGATGGCTACACCTTC
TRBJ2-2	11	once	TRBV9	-	CASSVGDGLFF	TGTGCCAGCAGCGTAGGGGACGGGCTGTTTTTT
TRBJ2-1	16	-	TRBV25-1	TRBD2	CASSVLGTRRLNEQFF	TGTGCCAGCAGTGTCCTTGGGACTAGGCGTCTCAATGAGCAGTTCTTC
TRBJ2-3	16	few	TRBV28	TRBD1	CASTLTGTGTTDTQYF	TGTGCCAGCACCTTGACCGGGACAGGGACCACAGATACGCAGTATTTT
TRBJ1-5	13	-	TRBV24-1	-	CATSARGGQPQHF	TGTGCCACCAGTGCAAGGGGGGGTCAGCCCCAGCATTTT
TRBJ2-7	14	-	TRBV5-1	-	CASSRPGHTYEQYF	TGCGCCAGCAGCCGTCCGGGACACACCTACGAGCAGTACTTC
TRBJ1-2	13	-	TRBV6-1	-	CASSASANYGYTF	TGTGCCAGCAGTGCCAGCGCTAACTATGGCTACACCTTC
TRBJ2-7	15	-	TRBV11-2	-	CASSLEGRLGYEQYF	TGTGCCAGCAGCTTAGAAGGCAGGTTGGGTTACGAGCAGTACTTC
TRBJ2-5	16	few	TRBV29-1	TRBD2	CSVLSGLAGGGETQYF	TGCAGCGTCCTTTCGGGACTAGCGGGGGGTGGGGAGACCCAGTACTTC
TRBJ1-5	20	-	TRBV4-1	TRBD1	CASSPSVMAGGTRSNQPQHF	TGCGCCAGCAGCCCCTCTGTGATGGCAGGGGGAACGCGTAGCAATCAGCCCCAGCATTTT
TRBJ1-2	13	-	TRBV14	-	CASSQSTVFSYTF	TGTGCCAGCAGCCAAAGTACTGTTTTTAGCTACACCTTC
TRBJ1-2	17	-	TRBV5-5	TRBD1	CASSRALLRDRDYGYTF	TGTGCCAGCAGCCGAGCTCTACTCCGGGACAGGGACTATGGCTACACCTTC
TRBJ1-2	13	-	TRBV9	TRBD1	CASSAPTGDGYTF	TGTGCCAGCAGCGCACCCACAGGGGATGGCTACACCTTC
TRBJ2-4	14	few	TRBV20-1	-	CSAHLGGAKNIQYF	TGCAGTGCCCACCTGGGGGGAGCCAAAAACATTCAGTACTTC
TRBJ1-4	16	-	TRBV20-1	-	CSAYGEGQATNEKLFF	TGCAGTGCCTATGGGGAGGGGCAGGCAACTAATGAAAAACTGTTTTTT
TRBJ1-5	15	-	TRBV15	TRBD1	CATSGTGDRDQPQHF	TGTGCCACCAGCGGAACGGGAGACAGGGATCAGCCCCAGCATTTT
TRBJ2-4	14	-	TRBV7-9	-	CASSLPIAKNIQYF	TGTGCCAGCAGCCTCCCCATAGCCAAAAACATTCAGTACTTC
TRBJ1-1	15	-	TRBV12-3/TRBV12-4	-	CASSLEGGRDTEAFF	TGTGCCAGCAGTTTAGAGGGAGGGAGGGACACTGAAGCTTTCTTT
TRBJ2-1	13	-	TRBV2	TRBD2	CASSEWGGDEQFF	TGTGCCAGCAGTGAATGGGGGGGGGATGAGCAGTTCTTC
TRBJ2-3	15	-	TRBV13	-	CASSGTGISTDTQYF	TGTGCCAGCAGCGGTACAGGGATCAGCACAGATACGCAGTATTTT
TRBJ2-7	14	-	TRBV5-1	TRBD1	CASSRGQNPSEQYF	TGCGCCAGCAGCAGGGGACAGAATCCGTCCGAGCAGTACTTC
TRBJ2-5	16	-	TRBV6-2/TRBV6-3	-	CASSYRGLRPQNEQYF	TGTGCCAGCAGTTATAGAGGACTAAGACCCCAGAATGAGCAGTACTTC
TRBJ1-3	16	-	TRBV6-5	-	CASSPPDLSSGNTIYF	TGTGCCAGCAGTCCCCCGGACCTGAGCTCTGGAAACACCATATATTTT
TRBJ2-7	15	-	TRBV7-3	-	CASSLRGTTNDEQYF	TGTGCCAGCAGCTTGAGAGGGACAACTAACGACGAGCAGTACTTC
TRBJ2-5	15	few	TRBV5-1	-	CASSSQQANQETQYF	TGCGCCAGCAGCTCACAACAGGCGAACCAAGAGACCCAGTACTTC
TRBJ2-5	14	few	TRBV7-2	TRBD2	CASSRGVVGETQYF	TGTGCCAGCAGCCGGGGGGTTGTTGGGGAGACCCAGTACTTC